This entry lists 13 T cell receptor beta chains sequenced from one sample in a study of cytomegalovirus exposure and HLA in healthy donors (dated by TCRdb to the late 2010s). Libraries were built with the immunoSEQ multiplex PCR assay. A mixture of 60 forward primers for TCR Vbeta segments and 13 reverse primers for TCR Jbeta segments was used in the multiplex PCR. Not all clones reach the TCRdb copy of this immuneACCESS table, which keeps in-frame sequences only. Checked studies attribute under half of the gap to unresolved V genes and leave the rest unexplained. A total of hundreds of thousands of clones appear in this sample, about 82% of them only once. The ten largest clones capture about 3% of the sample. The sample taken for sequencing was PBMCs. Receptors originate from a man younger than 40 in good health and CMV-seronegative.

The chain couples TRBV5-1 to TRBJ2-5; 13 bases map to TRBD2. CDR1 and CDR2 from the germline V gene are SGHRS and YFSETQ. After removal of 4 bases from V and 4 bases from J, the junction contained 10 bases not matched to a gene. The CDR3 contains 17 residues. DNA for the CDR3: TGCGCCAGCAGCCCTCTTGTGGGACTAGCGGGGACAGAGACCCAGTACTTC. Amino acids: CASSPLVGLAGTETQYF.

Only one count was recorded for this clone. CDR3 sequence reads: CASSEGAAGVETQYF. For the CDR3, the DNA is TGTGCCAGCAGCGAAGGGGCAGCGGGGGTAGAGACCCAGTACTTC. V gene TRBV11-2 combines with J gene TRBJ2-5; 8 bases agree with TRBD2. The trim removed 5 bases at V and 4 bases at J, leaving 9 bases unmatched. The CDR3 loop spans 15 amino acids. Germline V gene lookup returns CDR1 SGHAT and CDR2 FQNNGV.

Points on this clone: The junction departs from germline at one end; a sequencing error may be responsible. The V and J genes are TRBV28 and TRBJ1-4; 8 bases map to TRBD1. Germline V gives CDR1 MDHEN, CDR2 SYDVKM. The CDR3 length is 16 residues. In DNA, the CDR3 is TGTGCCAGCAGTCCCCTGGGACAGGTTACTGACGAAAGACTGTTTTTT. The encoded protein is CASSPLGQVTDERLFF.

The rearrangement uses TRBV11-2 and TRBJ1-2, with D maybe TRBD1 (6 bases). Trimming shortened V by 1 base and J by 7 bases, and 13 bases separated the two germline ends. Germline V CDR1 and CDR2: SGHAT, FQNNGV. The CDR3 contains 14 residues. The CDR3 spells CASSLAGGAGGYTF. The CDR3 DNA follows: TGTGCCAGCAGCTTAGCGGGGGGCGCGGGTGGCTACACCTTC. Supplemented by reference TRBV11-2 and TRBJ1-2, the full variable domain reads EAGVAQSPRYKIIEKRQSVAFWCNPISGHATLYWYQQILGQGPKLLIQFQNNGVVDDSQLPKDRFSAERLKGVDSTLKIQPAKLEDSAVYLCASSLAGGAGGYTFGSGTRLTVV.

The rearrangement joins TRBV5-1 to TRBJ2-3; 9 nucleotides line up with TRBD2. Per germline, CDR1 SGHRS and CDR2 YFSETQ. The CDR3 contains 18 residues. V lost 3 bases and J lost 0; bases outside the gene matches: 11. The CDR3 DNA is TGCGCCAGCAGCTCCACTCTAGCGGGGACCCTTAGCACAGATACGCAGTATTTT. Protein: CASSSTLAGTLSTDTQYF.

The V and J genes are TRBV18 and TRBJ2-2, with 14 bases matching TRBD2. J was trimmed by 4 bases and V by 0 bases; bases with no gene match: 1. CDR3 size: 17 residues. Germline-derived CDR1 and CDR2 are KGHSH and LQKENI. The CDR3 loop reads CASSPPGLAGGTGELFF. In DNA form, the CDR3 reads TGTGCCAGCTCACCACCAGGACTAGCGGGGGGCACCGGGGAGCTGTTTTTT. The full variable domain, in which reference TRBV18 and TRBJ2-2 provide the parts outside the CDR3, is NAGVMQNPRHLVRRRGQEARLRCSPMKGHSHVYWYRQLPEEGLKFMVYLQKENIIDESGMPKERFSAEFPKEGPSILRIQQVVRGDSAAYFCASSPPGLAGGTGELFFGEGSRLTVL.

The rearrangement links TRBV7-2 to TRBJ2-7, with 9 bases identical to TRBD1. V trimming: 5 bases; J trimming: 2 bases; junction bases outside the gene matches: 4. The germline CDR1 and CDR2 sequences are SGHTA and FQGNSA. This CDR3 comprises 14 residues. The CDR3: CASSQRTGAYEQYF. CDR3 DNA: TGTGCCAGCAGCCAAAGGACAGGGGCCTACGAGCAGTACTTC.

This clone came up once. This chain links TRBV21-1 with TRBJ1-1. TRBV21-1 constitutes a pseudogene. The CDR3 has 16 residues. As DNA, the CDR3 is TGTGCCAGCAGCAAAGTGGGGGGACCGTTGGACACTGAAGCTTTCTTT. This encodes CASSKVGGPLDTEAFF.

This chain joins TRBV4-2 and TRBJ2-7; 8 bases match TRBD1. Germline lookup yields CDR1 LGHNA and CDR2 YNFKEQ. CDR3 length: 16 residues. J was trimmed by 1 base and V by 2 bases; bases with no gene match: 7. The CDR3 sequence is CASSQPLGQASYEQYF. CDR3 sequence (DNA): TGTGCCAGCAGCCAACCCTTGGGACAGGCGTCCTACGAGCAGTACTTC.

The V and J genes are TRBV4-2 and TRBJ1-2; tentative D call: TRBD1 (5 bases). V was trimmed by 0 bases and J by 8 bases, leaving 7 bases between them. Germline loops: CDR1 LGHNA, CDR2 YNFKEQ. This CDR3 has 12 amino acids. This CDR3 is CASSQDRGGYTF. In DNA form, the CDR3 reads TGTGCCAGCAGCCAAGATAGGGGAGGCTACACCTTC.

The chain combines TRBV6-1 with TRBJ1-1, with a possible D match to TRBD1 (6 bases). Germline CDR1 reads MNHNS; CDR2 reads SASEGT. CDR3 length equals 14 residues. The V end was cut by 10 bases, the J end by 9 bases, with 24 bases between. The CDR3 region is CATHSIQGVGQAFF. The CDR3 nucleotides read TGTGCCACCCACTCCATACAGGGTGTCGGGCAAGCTTTCTTT.

This chain joins TRBV19 and TRBJ2-3, with D unclear. Germline V lookup: CDR1 LNHDA, CDR2 SQIVND (reference sequence). V lost 7 bases and J lost 6, with 17 bases in between. The CDR3 runs to 14 residues. The CDR3 loop reads CASNPGEVMDTQYF. CDR3 nucleotides: TGTGCCAGTAACCCCGGAGAGGTTATGGATACGCAGTATTTT.

This clone was picked up a small number of times. The CDR3 reads CASEGGNTIYF. The CDR3 region has the DNA TGTGCCAGCGAGGGAGGAAACACCATATATTTT. This chain joins TRBV28 and TRBJ1-3; D ambiguous. In germline, CDR1 is MDHEN, CDR2 SYDVKM. The CDR3 is 11 amino acids. Trimming stripped 8 bases from V and 4 bases from J, with 6 bases between. The variable domain in full, with the rest retrieved from reference TRBV28 and TRBJ1-3, is DVKVTQSSRYLVKRTGEKVFLECVQDMDHENMFWYRQDPGLGLRLIYFSYDVKMKEKGDIPEGYSVSREKKERFSLILESASTNQTSMYLCASEGGNTIYFGEGSWLTVV.